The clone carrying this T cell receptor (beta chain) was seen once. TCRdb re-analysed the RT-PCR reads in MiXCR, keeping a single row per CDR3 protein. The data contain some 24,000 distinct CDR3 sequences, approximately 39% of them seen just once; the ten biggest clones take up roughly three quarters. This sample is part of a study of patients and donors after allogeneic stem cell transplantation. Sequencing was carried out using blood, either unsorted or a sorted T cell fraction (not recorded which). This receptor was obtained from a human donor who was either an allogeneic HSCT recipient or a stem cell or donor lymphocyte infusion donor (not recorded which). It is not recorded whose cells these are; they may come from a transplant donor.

The DNA of the CDR3 is TGTGCCAGCTCACCGATGACTGCCAACACCGGGGAGCTGTTTTTT. It translates to CASSPMTANTGELFF. The chain uses TRBV18 and TRBJ2-2; D not certain. The CDR3 sequence is 15 residues long. Trimming cost V 3 bases and J 2 bases, with 10 bases left between them. CDR1 is KGHSH and CDR2 is LQKENI in the germline V gene.